The 14 T cell receptor beta chains below all came from one sample that was sequenced in a study of blood T cell repertoires in COVID-19. TCRdb's table, derived via immunoSEQ multiplex PCR, lists solely in-frame clones and lacks some. The table shows about 330,000 clones, with approximately 86% occurring only once. The sequenced sample was peripheral blood. The receptor set was obtained from a man aged 25 to 45 with COVID-19, enrolled during active disease.

The rearrangement links TRBV7-2 to TRBJ2-1; 7 bases map to TRBD2. This CDR3 contains 14 residues. After removal of 2 bases from V and 6 bases from J, the junction contained 4 bases not matched to a gene. Germline-derived CDR1 and CDR2 are SGHTA and FQGNSA. This CDR3 reads CASSLYGRSNEQFF. CDR3 sequence (DNA): TGTGCCAGCAGCTTATACGGGAGGTCCAATGAGCAGTTCTTC. The full variable domain, rest sourced from reference TRBV7-2 and TRBJ2-1, is GAGVSQSPSNKVTEKGKDVELRCDPISGHTALYWYRQSLGQGLEFLIYFQGNSAPDKSGLPSDRFSAERTGGSVSTLTIQRTQQEDSAVYLCASSLYGRSNEQFFGPGTRLTVL.

The rearrangement links TRBV4-3 to TRBJ1-2; 11 positions match TRBD1. After removal of 5 bases from V and 8 bases from J, the junction contained 4 bases not matched to a gene. Per the germline V gene, CDR1 is LGHNA and CDR2 is YSLEER. CDR3 length equals 13 residues. The CDR3 coding sequence is TGCGCCAGCAGCGGACAGGGGGCAAGAGGCTACACCTTC. The encoded protein is CASSGQGARGYTF.

The V call is TRBV15, the J call TRBJ2-6; tentatively, D is TRBD2 (6 bases). V was clipped by 2 bases and J by 0 bases, with 14 bases between them. This CDR3 contains 18 residues. Germline CDR1 LNHNV, CDR2 YYDKDF (reference sequence). Here the CDR3 DNA reads TGTGCCACCAGCAGACCACCGGGACTGGGCTCTGGGGCCAACGTCCTGACTTTC. It specifies CATSRPPGLGSGANVLTF. The entire variable domain, with the rest obtained from reference TRBV15 and TRBJ2-6, is as follows: DAMVIQNPRYQVTQFGKPVTLSCSQTLNHNVMYWYQQKSSQAPKLLFHYYDKDFNNEADTPDNFQSRRPNTSFCFLDIRSPGLGDTAMYLCATSRPPGLGSGANVLTFGAGSRLTVL.

This clone is a singleton in its sample. This chain links TRBV27 with TRBJ2-1; TRBD2 is a possible D gene (6 bases). The CDR3 extends over 12 amino acids. Trimming shortened V by 3 bases and J by 12 bases, and 12 bases separated the two germline ends. Germline V CDR1 and CDR2: MNHEY, SMNVEV (reference sequence). This chain's CDR3 is CASSLEGSWQFF. In nucleotides, the CDR3 is TGTGCCAGCAGTTTGGAGGGGTCCTGGCAGTTCTTC.

The chain has TRBV19 and TRBJ1-4; 9 nucleotides line up with TRBD1. This CDR3 region has 16 residues. Germline trimming cut 9 bases from V and 5 bases from J; bases unmatched to any gene: 13. Germline loops: CDR1 LNHDA, CDR2 SQIVND (reference sequence). Written as DNA, the CDR3 is TGTGCCAGCCGAGGGGCCCAAACAGGGGGCAATGAAAAACTGTTTTTT. It is translated as CASRGAQTGGNEKLFF.

The chain has TRBV2 and TRBJ1-1; 9 positions match TRBD1. Trimming took 4 bases from V and 12 from J; bases not matched to a gene: 15. Looked up from germline, CDR1 is SNHLY and CDR2 is FYNNEI. This CDR3 comprises 15 residues. The CDR3 reads CASSVKQGAPLYPFF. Written as DNA, the CDR3 is TGTGCCAGCAGTGTTAAACAGGGGGCTCCCCTTTATCCTTTCTTT.

This clone was observed once. The sample has other DNA sequences that encode this CDR3 too. The chain has TRBV11-2 and TRBJ2-3; 10 bases align to TRBD2. The CDR3 consists of 16 residues. Germline-derived CDR1 and CDR2 are SGHAT and FQNNGV. With V trimmed by 2 bases and J by 2 bases, 4 bases remained unmatched. The CDR3 nucleotides are TGTGCCAGCAGCTTATTAGCGGGGGGCCTCACAGATACGCAGTATTTT. It translates to CASSLLAGGLTDTQYF.

The chain couples TRBV6-6 to TRBJ1-6; tentative D call: TRBD1 (6 bases). The CDR3 extends over 15 amino acids. Germline V CDR1 and CDR2: MNHNY, SVGAGI (reference sequence). Trimming pared 3 bases from V and 10 bases from J, leaving 16 bases between. For the CDR3, the DNA is TGTGCCAGCAGTTATGCACAGGGAACAGCCTCACCCCTCCACTTT. Translated, it gives CASSYAQGTASPLHF.

The chain combines TRBV5-1 with TRBJ1-5; 7 bases align to TRBD1. Germline CDR1 SGHRS, CDR2 YFSETQ. V shed 4 bases and J 8 bases; nucleotides not matched to a gene: 6. This CDR3 region has 13 residues. CDR3 sequence (DNA): TGCGCCAGCAGCGGTACGCAGGGGGAGCCCCAGCATTTT. It is translated as CASSGTQGEPQHF.

V usage is TRBV6-5 and J usage is TRBJ1-2; 7 positions agree with TRBD1. The CDR3 totals 15 residues. Per the germline V gene, CDR1 is MNHEY and CDR2 is SVGAGI. Germline trimming cut 4 bases from V and 2 bases from J; bases unmatched to any gene: 7. The CDR3 loop is CASSSPGQQNYGYTF. The CDR3 nucleotides read TGTGCCAGCAGTTCTCCGGGACAGCAGAACTATGGCTACACCTTC.

This rearrangement joins TRBV6-5 to TRBJ1-1, with a weak D call TRBD1 (5 bases). Per the germline V gene, CDR1 is MNHEY and CDR2 is SVGAGI. Trimming left V 4 bases short and J 1 base short, with 13 bases between. CDR3 length equals 15 residues. CDR3 protein: CASSFVGHRNTEAFF. CDR3 bases: TGTGCCAGCAGTTTCGTAGGACACCGGAACACTGAAGCTTTCTTT.

The chain has TRBV4-3 and TRBJ2-7; tentative D call: TRBD2 (6 bases). Germline V gene sequence: CDR1 LGHNA, CDR2 YSLEER. V lost 4 bases and J lost 4, with 11 bases in between. CDR3 length: 13 residues. CDR3 residues: CASSLTRGYEQYF. In DNA form, the CDR3 reads TGCGCCAGCAGCCTGACTAGAGGTTACGAGCAGTACTTC.

This rearrangement joins TRBV3-1 (or the pseudogene TRBV3-2) to TRBJ2-5, with TRBD1 identical over 7 bases. Per the germline V gene, CDR1 is LGHDT and CDR2 is YNNKEL (reference sequence). This CDR3 has 14 amino acids. The ends lost 7 bases at V and 0 bases at J; junction bases unmatched: 5. The CDR3 coding sequence is TGTGCCAGCACCCGGACAGGTTACCAAGAGACCCAGTACTTC. It translates to CASTRTGYQETQYF.

This clone was observed once. The gene calls are TRBV6-5 and TRBJ1-1; D not resolved. V was trimmed by 8 bases and J by 4 bases, leaving 14 bases between them. CDR3 length equals 13 residues. CDR1 and CDR2 from the germline V gene are MNHEY and SVGAGI. The CDR3 protein is CASERRWSTEAFF. In DNA form, the CDR3 reads TGTGCCAGCGAGCGTAGGTGGAGCACTGAAGCTTTCTTT.